This T cell receptor (beta chain) was profiled in a study of CD8 T cells in ankylosing spondylitis. General study points: Blood of patients with ankylosing spondylitis appeared to be characterized by a TCR beta motif of seven or eight highly homologous variants.

Quantitative 5'-RACE with molecular barcodes produced the TCR beta libraries. One entry per CDR3 protein results from TCRdb running MiXCR on the 5' RACE reads. The sample has about 220,000 distinct CDR3 sequences, about 17% seen once. Germline CDR1 is SQVTM and CDR2 is ANQGSEA. Deletions cut 4 bases from V and 0 bases from J, with 10 bases between. The CDR3 consists of 13 residues. There are many counts of this clonotype. Its matching antigen is unknown. The V and J genes are TRBV29-1 and TRBJ2-7, with a possible D match to TRBD1 (5 bases). The sequence derives from a male donor with ankylosing spondylitis. The source material was blood, either unsorted or a sorted T cell fraction (not recorded which). In nucleotides, the CDR3 is TGCAGCGTTGTAGACAGCAACTCCTACGAGCAGTACTTC. Translated: CSVVDSNSYEQYF.